A single sample gave rise to the 28 T cell receptor beta chains below, sequenced in a study of T cell responses to AZD1222 COVID-19 vaccine. The method was immunoSEQ multiplex PCR; TCRdb's version includes in-frame clones alone and lacks a portion of them. The table includes about 150,000 clones, around 90% detected once. Sequenced here: peripheral blood, sampled 28 days after the second dose of the MenACWY control vaccine. These receptors all come from an adult who received the MenACWY meningococcal vaccine as a control.

This chain connects TRBV4-1 to TRBJ1-6, with 8 bases aligning to TRBD1. This CDR3 spans 18 amino acids. Germline-derived CDR1 and CDR2 are MGHRA and YSYEKL. Trimming cost V 0 bases and J 4 bases; bases outside gene matches: 8. The CDR3 bases are TGCGCCAGCAGCCAAGACATGAACAGGGGGAAATATAATTCACCCCTCCACTTT. Translation gives CASSQDMNRGKYNSPLHF.

This chain connects TRBV9 to TRBJ1-4; D is unresolved. Trimming took 4 bases from V and 3 from J, leaving 16 bases between them. Germline V gene sequence: CDR1 SGDLS, CDR2 YYNGEE. The CDR3 has 16 residues. DNA of the CDR3: TGTGCCAGCAGCCGGAACGAGGGCGGATCTAATGAAAAACTGTTTTTT. Its protein product is CASSRNEGGSNEKLFF.

The chain uses TRBV10-3 and TRBJ1-2; maybe TRBD1 (5 bases). The length of the CDR3 is 14 residues. The V end lost 6 bases, the J end lost 14 bases, and 25 bases lay between the germline ends. The germline V gene has CDR1 ENHRY and CDR2 SYGVKD. The DNA for the CDR3 is TGTGCCATCAGCCCACCGGGAGGGACTATGGCGTTTACCTTC. This encodes CAISPPGGTMAFTF.

The rearrangement joins TRBV27 to TRBJ2-7, with a tentative D call TRBD1 (5 bases). Trimming shortened V by 4 bases and J by 0 bases, and 13 bases separated the two germline ends. This CDR3 region has 15 residues. Per germline, CDR1 MNHEY and CDR2 SMNVEV (reference sequence). This CDR3 is CASSSLDTFSYEQYF. DNA for the CDR3: TGTGCCAGCAGTTCCCTGGACACCTTCTCCTACGAGCAGTACTTC.

The chain combines TRBV4-1 with TRBJ2-3; D gene unclear. The germline gives CDR1 MGHRA, CDR2 YSYEKL. This CDR3 contains 12 residues. Trimming cost V 0 bases and J 5 bases, with 3 bases left between them. CDR3 sequence (DNA): TGCGCCAGCAGCCAAGATGGAGATACGCAGTATTTT. It encodes CASSQDGDTQYF.

The gene calls are TRBV19 and TRBJ1-2; possibly TRBD1 for D (5 bases). Germline CDR1 reads LNHDA; CDR2 reads SQIVND (reference sequence). Trimming took 3 bases from V and 4 from J, leaving 18 bases between them. The CDR3 runs 16 residues. CDR3: CASSMYPGRAFYGYTF. The CDR3 DNA reads TGTGCCAGTAGTATGTATCCGGGACGGGCCTTCTATGGCTACACCTTC.

This chain uses TRBV6-2 or TRBV6-3 with TRBJ2-6; tentative D call: TRBD1 (5 bases). The germline V and J ends were trimmed by 4 bases and 2 bases, with 12 bases remaining between them. The CDR3 is 16 residues long. Germline-derived CDR1 and CDR2 are MNHEY and SVGEGT. CDR3 amino acids: CASSWPGKAGANVLTF. In DNA form, the CDR3 reads TGTGCCAGCAGTTGGCCAGGGAAAGCTGGGGCCAACGTCCTGACTTTC.

This chain uses TRBV15 with TRBJ1-5, with 9 positions matching TRBD1. The CDR3 length is 16 residues. The junction had 7 bases not matched to a gene; V was cut back by 2 bases and J by 5 bases. The germline V gene encodes CDR1 LNHNV and CDR2 YYDKDF (reference sequence). This CDR3 is CATSRFGTGTDQPQHF. The CDR3 coding sequence is TGTGCCACCAGCAGATTCGGGACAGGGACCGATCAGCCCCAGCATTTT.

This clone was observed a few times. V gene TRBV12-3 or TRBV12-4 combines with J gene TRBJ1-1; no reliable D call. The ends were cut back, 6 bases at V and 1 base at J, with 9 bases in the middle. The CDR3 covers 13 residues. The CDR3 loop reads CASRTTANTEAFF. As DNA, the CDR3 is TGTGCCAGCAGGACGACGGCGAACACTGAAGCTTTCTTT.

This clone showed up just once. The chain uses TRBV7-9 and TRBJ1-1; 10 bases are shared with TRBD1. This CDR3 comprises 15 residues. The junction had 8 bases not matched to a gene; V was cut back by 5 bases and J by 5 bases. Germline CDR1 reads SEHNR; CDR2 reads FQNEAQ (reference sequence). CDR3 region: CASSPMGQGWTEAFF. The CDR3 DNA is TGTGCCAGCAGCCCAATGGGACAGGGGTGGACTGAAGCTTTCTTT. Filled out from reference TRBV7-9 and TRBJ1-1, the complete variable domain reads DTGVSQNPRHKITKRGQNVTFRCDPISEHNRLYWYRQTLGQGPEFLTYFQNEAQLEKSRLLSDRFSAERPKGSFSTLEIQRTEQGDSAMYLCASSPMGQGWTEAFFGQGTRLTVV.

The chain uses TRBV29-1 and TRBJ1-1, with 7 bases lining up with TRBD1. The CDR3 length is 13 residues. V gave up 4 bases and J gave up 6 bases; unmatched junction bases: 8. The germline V gene encodes CDR1 SQVTM and CDR2 ANQGSEA. CDR3 DNA sequence: TGCAGCGTTGGTCTTAGGGGGCAGGCTGAAGCTTTCTTT. Its translation is CSVGLRGQAEAFF.

V and J are TRBV6-2 or TRBV6-3 and TRBJ1-6, with TRBD1 matching 7 bases. Germline V lookup: CDR1 MNHEY, CDR2 SVGEGT. Trimming at V came to 5 bases and at J to 3 bases, leaving 4 bases not matched to a gene. The CDR3 runs 15 residues. DNA of the CDR3: TGTGCCAGCAGTGCGGGACAGATCTATAATTCACCCCTCCACTTT. Translated: CASSAGQIYNSPLHF.

The chain links TRBV7-9 to TRBJ1-3; the D gene is possibly TRBD1 (5 bases). This CDR3 contains 15 residues. The germline V gene encodes CDR1 SEHNR and CDR2 FQNEAQ (reference sequence). Deletions cut 5 bases from V and 4 bases from J, with 15 bases between. DNA for the CDR3: TGTGCCAGCAGCCCCCATGGGCAGGGAGGAAACACCATATATTTT. Residues: CASSPHGQGGNTIYF.

The V call is TRBV6-5, the J call TRBJ1-1; no clear D. CDR3 size: 14 residues. V lost 5 bases, J lost 2 bases, and 12 bases lay in between. Germline CDR1 reads MNHEY; CDR2 reads SVGAGI. CDR3 protein: CASSLRGINTEAFF. Written as DNA, the CDR3 is TGTGCCAGCAGTCTCCGCGGGATTAACACTGAAGCTTTCTTT.

The gene calls are TRBV28 and TRBJ1-1; TRBD1 is a possible D gene (5 bases). There are 15 residues in the CDR3. V gave up 3 bases and J gave up 0 bases, with 11 bases separating them. Germline CDR1 and CDR2: MDHEN and SYDVKM. The DNA of the CDR3 is TGTGCCAGCAGTTTGGGGGGAATCGTGAACACTGAAGCTTTCTTT. Translating it yields CASSLGGIVNTEAFF.

This chain uses TRBV11-2 with TRBJ2-3, with a possible D match to TRBD2 (5 bases). Per the germline V gene, CDR1 is SGHAT and CDR2 is FQNNGV. The CDR3 contains 13 residues. Trimming removed 6 bases at V and 4 bases at J, with 11 bases between. The CDR3 sequence: CASSDRRADTQYF. DNA for the CDR3: TGTGCCAGCAGTGATAGGCGGGCAGATACGCAGTATTTT.

This clone was seen just once. The genes are TRBV11-3 and TRBJ2-3; D possibly matches TRBD1 or TRBD2 (5 bases each). CDR3 size: 15 residues. V was pared by 0 bases and J by 0 bases, with 7 bases between. The germline V gene encodes CDR1 SGHNT and CDR2 YENEEA. The CDR3 coding sequence is TGTGCCAGCAGCTTAGAGGGGACGAGCACAGATACGCAGTATTTT. Its protein is CASSLEGTSTDTQYF.

This clone occurred once. This sequence joins TRBV30 and TRBJ2-6, with a tentative D call TRBD1 (5 bases). The V gene's germline CDR1 is GTSNPN and CDR2 SVGIG (reference sequence). Trimming stripped 0 bases from V and 3 bases from J, with 6 bases between. This CDR3 has 14 amino acids. The CDR3 region is CAWSVGVGANVLTF. The CDR3 DNA is TGTGCCTGGAGTGTAGGGGTTGGGGCCAACGTCCTGACTTTC.

The chain combines TRBV2 with TRBJ2-2; D is unresolved. Germline loops: CDR1 SNHLY, CDR2 FYNNEI. V was cut by 8 bases and J by 6 bases, with 16 bases left in between. The CDR3 consists of 14 residues. The CDR3 loop is CASGWTGGPGELFF. The CDR3 DNA is TGTGCCAGCGGTTGGACCGGCGGACCCGGGGAGCTGTTTTTT.

The gene calls are TRBV15 and TRBJ2-6, with D uncertain. The V gene lost 0 bases and the J gene lost 2 bases, with 5 bases spanning the gap. This CDR3 region has 15 residues. Germline loops: CDR1 LNHNV, CDR2 YYDKDF (reference sequence). The CDR3: CATSRDRAGANVLTF. CDR3 nucleotide sequence: TGTGCCACCAGCAGAGATCGCGCTGGGGCCAACGTCCTGACTTTC.

This clone has only a few counts. The V gene is TRBV5-6, the J gene TRBJ2-3; TRBD1 might be the D (5 bases). The ends were cut back, 9 bases at V and 0 bases at J, with 11 bases in the middle. The CDR3 length is 13 residues. Germline CDR1 reads SGHDT; CDR2 reads YYEEEE. The CDR3 is CATARGSTDTQYF. CDR3 bases: TGTGCCACCGCTAGGGGCAGCACAGATACGCAGTATTTT. Based on the CDR3 plus reference TRBV5-6 and TRBJ2-3, the full variable domain is DAGVTQSPTHLIKTRGQQVTLRCSPKSGHDTVSWYQQALGQGPQFIFQYYEEEERQRGNFPDRFSGHQFPNYSSELNVNALLLGDSALYLCATARGSTDTQYFGPGTRLTVL.

This chain connects TRBV9 to TRBJ2-3, with D possibly matching TRBD2 (5 bases). Trimming left V 5 bases short and J 4 bases short, with 14 bases between. CDR1 and CDR2 from the germline V gene are SGDLS and YYNGEE. This CDR3 has 14 residues. CDR3 region: CASRSGTGADTQYF. The DNA for the CDR3 is TGTGCCAGCAGGAGTGGAACCGGGGCAGATACGCAGTATTTT.

This chain uses TRBV5-5 with TRBJ2-7; D remains unclear. The CDR3 length is 13 residues. Per the germline V gene, CDR1 is SGHKS and CDR2 is YYEKEE (reference sequence). The ends were cut back, 0 bases at V and 0 bases at J, with 4 bases in the middle. The CDR3 spells CASSLEDSYEQYF. The CDR3 nucleotides are TGTGCCAGCAGCTTGGAGGACTCCTACGAGCAGTACTTC.

The chain is built from TRBV5-1 and TRBJ1-1; D unresolved. There are 11 residues in the CDR3. CDR1 and CDR2 from the germline V gene are SGHRS and YFSETQ. The V and J ends lost 7 bases and 7 bases respectively, with 11 bases between them. CDR3 amino acids: CASLVKGEAFF. CDR3 nucleotide sequence: TGCGCCAGCCTCGTGAAAGGTGAAGCTTTCTTT.

The CDR3, as DNA: TGTGCCAGCAGTTCTGGCAGAAAACATGGCTACACCTTC. It codes for CASSSGRKHGYTF. This sequence joins TRBV28 and TRBJ1-2; D gene unclear. Per germline, CDR1 MDHEN and CDR2 SYDVKM. V was shortened by 4 bases and J by 6 bases, with 12 bases between the two germline ends. The CDR3 loop spans 13 amino acids.

This clone has more than one count but fewer than ten. This chain links TRBV29-1 with TRBJ1-2; D is undetermined. Trimming cost V 3 bases and J 8 bases, with 13 bases left between them. Germline values: CDR1 SQVTM, CDR2 ANQGSEA. The CDR3 contains 12 residues. CDR3: CSVDSGLGGYTF. CDR3 in DNA: TGCAGCGTTGATTCCGGTTTGGGGGGCTACACCTTC.

V usage is TRBV27 and J usage is TRBJ1-6, with no clear D. Germline CDR1 and CDR2: MNHEY and SMNVEV (reference sequence). Trimming took off 5 bases at V and 7 bases at J, with 6 bases between the two ends. This CDR3 has 12 amino acids. CDR3 in DNA: TGTGCCAGCAGTCCACCCAATTCACCCCTCCACTTT. Its translation is CASSPPNSPLHF.

The CDR3 DNA follows: TGTGCCAGCAGCCTGGACTATTACGAGACCCAGTACTTC. The encoded protein is CASSLDYYETQYF. The rearrangement joins TRBV5-6 to TRBJ2-5, with D possibly matching TRBD2 (6 bases). Trimming removed 4 bases at V and 5 bases at J, with 12 bases between. Germline V gene data show CDR1 as SGHDT and CDR2 as YYEEEE. CDR3 length: 13 amino acids.